These 21 T cell receptor beta chains were all obtained from the same sample, sequenced in a study of cytomegalovirus exposure and HLA in healthy donors. Vbeta (60) and Jbeta (13) primers were used in the PCR. Here immunoSEQ multiplex PCR was the method, and the copy in TCRdb shows in-frame clones only, minus some. The sample has under 40,000 clones, approximately 80% seen once; the top ten hold about 6.3%. The sequenced material came from PBMCs. The receptors derive from a male donor in good health and CMV-seronegative.

This chain uses TRBV10-3 with TRBJ2-1; no definite D call. CDR3 length equals 16 residues. CDR1 is ENHRY and CDR2 is SYGVKD in the germline V gene. V lost 3 bases and J lost 1, with 13 bases in between. In DNA form, the CDR3 reads TGTGCCATCAGTGAACCGGGTGTCACATCCTACAATGAGCAGTTCTTC. It is translated as CAISEPGVTSYNEQFF.

This chain joins TRBV5-1 and TRBJ2-3; D is perhaps TRBD2 (6 bases). V lost 7 bases to trimming and J lost 2 bases, with 14 bases between them. The germline CDR1 and CDR2 sequences are SGHRS and YFSETQ. This CDR3 region has 14 residues. The CDR3 DNA follows: TGCGCCAGCTCGACCGGGCGGGACACAGATACGCAGTATTTT. As protein: CASSTGRDTDTQYF.

The chain recombines TRBV4-1 with TRBJ2-6, with D unresolved. Trimming left V 0 bases short and J 0 bases short, with 6 bases between. The CDR3 covers 16 residues. In germline, CDR1 is MGHRA, CDR2 YSYEKL. The DNA for the CDR3 is TGCGCCAGCAGCCAAGATACCAGCTCTGGGGCCAACGTCCTGACTTTC. Translating gives CASSQDTSSGANVLTF.

The genes are TRBV6-6 and TRBJ2-5; TRBD1 matches at 9 bases. Germline assignment: CDR1 MNHNY and CDR2 SVGAGI (reference sequence). The CDR3 covers 16 residues. V lost 4 bases to trimming and J lost 5 bases; unmatched junction nucleotides: 11. CDR3 protein: CASSFSGTGFGETQYF. The CDR3 region has the DNA TGTGCCAGCAGTTTCTCCGGGACAGGGTTCGGGGAGACCCAGTACTTC.

This clone was detected only once. The chain has TRBV18 and TRBJ1-1; no definite D call. This CDR3 is built from 13 residues. V lost 6 bases and J lost 1, with 9 bases in between. CDR1 and CDR2 (germline): KGHSH, LQKENI. The CDR3 region has the DNA TGTGCCAGCTCCCCGCCGGGGAACACTGAAGCTTTCTTT. It translates to CASSPPGNTEAFF.

In DNA form, the CDR3 reads TGTGCCAGTAGTATAGGACAGGGGAGCTCCTACGAGCAGTACTTC. Translating gives CASSIGQGSSYEQYF. This chain connects TRBV19 to TRBJ2-7; 8 bases map to TRBD1. The CDR3 is made up of 15 amino acids. V lost 1 base to trimming and J lost 0 bases; unmatched junction nucleotides: 2. Germline loops: CDR1 LNHDA, CDR2 SQIVND (reference sequence).

This clone came up once. The CDR3 ends on some other residue instead of the conserved phenylalanine or tryptophan, so this is likely a read error. The chain uses TRBV30 and TRBJ1-4; D possibly corresponds to TRBD1 (6 bases). This CDR3 is built from 15 residues. Trimming took off 3 bases at V and 0 bases at J, with 11 bases between the two ends. The V gene's germline CDR1 is GTSNPN and CDR2 SVGIG (reference sequence). This CDR3 is CAWRPRTATNEKLFV. CDR3 bases: TGTGCCTGGAGGCCCCGGACAGCAACTAATGAAAAACTGTTTGTT.

The rearrangement uses TRBV5-6 and TRBJ1-2, with 8 bases identical to TRBD1. Losses at the gene ends were 0 bases for V and 2 bases for J; bases not matched to a gene: 0. The CDR3 sequence is 14 residues long. In germline, CDR1 is SGHDT, CDR2 YYEEEE. In DNA, the CDR3 is TGTGCCAGCAGCTTGGGGACAGGGAACTATGGCTACACCTTC. It yields the protein CASSLGTGNYGYTF.

The chain combines TRBV2 with TRBJ1-1, with D perhaps TRBD1 (6 bases). Trimming stripped 2 bases from V and 3 bases from J, with 13 bases between. The germline V gene has CDR1 SNHLY and CDR2 FYNNEI. CDR3 size: 15 residues. The CDR3 coding sequence is TGTGCCAGCAGTGAAACTGGACAGAGCTACACTGAAGCTTTCTTT. Encoded protein: CASSETGQSYTEAFF. Supplemented by reference TRBV2 and TRBJ1-1, the full variable domain reads EPEVTQTPSHQVTQMGQEVILRCVPISNHLYFYWYRQILGQKVEFLVSFYNNEISEKSEIFDDQFSVERPDGSNFTLKIRSTKLEDSAMYFCASSETGQSYTEAFFGQGTRLTVV.

The V and J genes are TRBV18 and TRBJ2-3; 8 bases are a match to TRBD1. Losses at the gene ends were 1 base for V and 5 bases for J; bases not matched to a gene: 5. The CDR3 consists of 15 residues. Germline values: CDR1 KGHSH, CDR2 LQKENI. CDR3 protein: CASSPRTGRRDTQYF. The DNA for the CDR3 is TGTGCCAGCTCACCACGGACAGGGAGGAGAGATACGCAGTATTTT.

V gene TRBV2 combines with J gene TRBJ2-4; TRBD2 might be the D (7 bases). From germline, CDR1 is SNHLY and CDR2 FYNNEI. Trimming took off 7 bases at V and 2 bases at J, with 18 bases between the two ends. CDR3 length: 16 amino acids. This CDR3 is CASTVGRGNTKNIQYF. In DNA, the CDR3 is TGTGCCAGCACCGTGGGGAGGGGGAATACCAAAAACATTCAGTACTTC. Using reference TRBV2 and TRBJ2-4 for the parts outside the CDR3, the full variable domain is EPEVTQTPSHQVTQMGQEVILRCVPISNHLYFYWYRQILGQKVEFLVSFYNNEISEKSEIFDDQFSVERPDGSNFTLKIRSTKLEDSAMYFCASTVGRGNTKNIQYFGAGTRLSVL.

Worth noting for this clone: The CDR3 does not end in the conserved phenylalanine or tryptophan, so this is likely a read error. The chain is built from TRBV2 and TRBJ1-1; D not resolved. CDR3 length: 14 amino acids. V was shortened by 6 bases and J by 1 base, with 12 bases between the two germline ends. Germline CDR1 is SNHLY and CDR2 is FYNNEI. The CDR3 spells CASRAGLKNTEAFL. The CDR3 nucleotides are TGTGCCAGCAGGGCTGGACTGAAGAACACTGAAGCTTTCCTT.

The chain combines TRBV5-6 with TRBJ1-1, with a weak D call TRBD1 (6 bases). Trimming pared 4 bases from V and 4 bases from J, leaving 11 bases between. Germline V gene data show CDR1 as SGHDT and CDR2 as YYEEEE. The CDR3 loop spans 13 amino acids. The DNA of the CDR3 is TGTGCCAGCAGCCGTCAGGGGTTCACTGAAGCTTTCTTT. This gives the protein CASSRQGFTEAFF. The full variable domain, completed using reference TRBV5-6 and TRBJ1-1, is DAGVTQSPTHLIKTRGQQVTLRCSPKSGHDTVSWYQQALGQGPQFIFQYYEEEERQRGNFPDRFSGHQFPNYSSELNVNALLLGDSALYLCASSRQGFTEAFFGQGTRLTVV.

The chain has TRBV6-5 and TRBJ1-4; a possible D gene is TRBD1 (6 bases). Trimming pared 0 bases from V and 3 bases from J, leaving 8 bases between. This CDR3 is built from 15 residues. CDR1 and CDR2 (germline): MNHEY, SVGAGI. The CDR3 DNA reads as TGTGCCAGCAGTTACTCGCCAGGGGCTAATGAAAAACTGTTTTTT. Encoded protein: CASSYSPGANEKLFF.

This chain connects TRBV6-5 to TRBJ2-7; D gene unclear. The CDR3 has 14 residues. The germline V gene encodes CDR1 MNHEY and CDR2 SVGAGI. V was cut by 0 bases and J by 6 bases, with 12 bases left in between. In nucleotides, the CDR3 is TGTGCCAGCAGTTACTCAGTTGTTAGAGGCGAGCAGTACTTC. The encoded protein is CASSYSVVRGEQYF.

This sequence joins TRBV27 and TRBJ1-1, with D uncertain. Germline V gene data show CDR1 as MNHEY and CDR2 as SMNVEV (reference sequence). The ends were cut back, 2 bases at V and 1 base at J, with 8 bases in the middle. The CDR3 covers 14 residues. The DNA of the CDR3 is TGTGCCAGCAGTTTAATCCCGGGGAACACTGAAGCTTTCTTT. Residues: CASSLIPGNTEAFF.

This sequence joins TRBV30 and TRBJ1-4; 10 nucleotides line up with TRBD1. With V trimmed by 5 bases and J by 6 bases, 3 bases remained unmatched. Germline CDR1 GTSNPN, CDR2 SVGIG (reference sequence). This CDR3 is 13 amino acids long. The CDR3: CAWGGTGDEKLFF. The DNA of the CDR3 is TGTGCCTGGGGCGGGACAGGGGATGAAAAACTGTTTTTT.

The CDR3 region has the DNA TGTGCCAGCAGCTTGGGGGGGACAGGGATCACCGGGGAGCTGTTTTTT. It encodes CASSLGGTGITGELFF. The chain combines TRBV5-6 with TRBJ2-2; 9 bases agree with TRBD1. The CDR3 sequence is 16 residues long. Unmatched junction bases numbered 4, after V lost 0 bases and J lost 4 bases. The germline V gene has CDR1 SGHDT and CDR2 YYEEEE.

This chain connects TRBV6-1 to TRBJ2-5, with a possible D match to TRBD2 (5 bases). This CDR3 has 14 residues. The V gene's germline CDR1 is MNHNS and CDR2 SASEGT. Trimming took 3 bases from V and 2 from J, leaving 10 bases between them. The CDR3 DNA reads as TGTGCCAGCAGTGAGAGGGTGTTGCAAGAGACCCAGTACTTC. Translating it yields CASSERVLQETQYF.

This clone was picked up a small number of times. The V gene is TRBV15, the J gene TRBJ2-7; tentative D call: TRBD2 (6 bases). The CDR3 is 13 amino acids. V was shortened by 0 bases and J by 4 bases, with 7 bases between the two germline ends. CDR1 and CDR2 (germline): LNHNV, YYDKDF (reference sequence). The CDR3 nucleotides read TGTGCCACCAGCAGAGATCGGGGGTACGAGCAGTACTTC. This translates into CATSRDRGYEQYF.

The chain is built from TRBV29-1 and TRBJ2-1; 7 nucleotides agree with TRBD1. This CDR3 region has 15 residues. The J segment lost 3 bases and the V segment lost 7 bases, leaving 12 bases of the junction unmatched. Germline V gives CDR1 SQVTM, CDR2 ANQGSEA. This chain's CDR3 is CSALKTGTLYNEQFF. The CDR3 DNA is TGCAGCGCCCTGAAGACAGGGACCCTCTACAATGAGCAGTTCTTC.